This passage covers 25 T cell receptor beta chains from one sample sequenced in a study of breast tumors, draining lymph nodes, adjacent tissues. TCRdb passed the multiplex PCR reads through MiXCR, listing each CDR3 protein once. The data hold more than 80,000 distinct CDR3 sequences, with roughly 33% observed a single time. Samples came from axillary lymph nodes draining the breast cancer. The sample comprised axillary lymph node tissue. The receptors were gathered from a female donor with breast cancer. Some clones in this sample may be carry-over from other donors' samples.

This clonotype was found many times. This chain's CDR3 is CASSLGQGWSGQETQYF. CDR3 nucleotide sequence: TGCGCCAGCAGCTTGGGACAGGGGTGGTCGGGCCAAGAGACCCAGTACTTC. The chain joins TRBV5-1 to TRBJ2-5; 8 bases are shared with TRBD1. Per the germline V gene, CDR1 is SGHRS and CDR2 is YFSETQ. CDR3 length equals 17 residues. Germline trimming cut 0 bases from V and 1 base from J; bases unmatched to any gene: 8.

This clonotype was seen many times. The gene calls are TRBV5-1 and TRBJ2-5; a weak D match, TRBD1 (5 bases). In germline, CDR1 is SGHRS, CDR2 YFSETQ. Deletions cut 0 bases from V and 4 bases from J, with 13 bases between. The CDR3 is 15 residues long. CDR3 residues: CASSLGGRVGETQYF. The CDR3 DNA reads TGCGCCAGCAGCTTGGGGGGCCGGGTGGGAGAGACCCAGTACTTC.

The chain joins TRBV7-9 to TRBJ2-7; no clear D. Germline assignment: CDR1 SEHNR and CDR2 FQNEAQ (reference sequence). The CDR3 loop spans 13 amino acids. Trimming took off 3 bases at V and 0 bases at J, with 6 bases between the two ends. This chain's CDR3 is CASSLHSSYEQYF. DNA for the CDR3: TGTGCCAGCAGCTTGCACAGCTCCTACGAGCAGTACTTC.

This clonotype was observed at least ten times. V gene TRBV10-3 combines with J gene TRBJ2-5; D is unresolved. Germline CDR1 reads ENHRY; CDR2 reads SYGVKD. The CDR3 spans 14 residues. With 10 bases removed from V and 0 bases from J, the gap between germline ends came to 15 bases. The CDR3 is CASRPSLHQETQYF. The CDR3 DNA reads TGTGCCAGCCGACCGTCACTTCACCAAGAGACCCAGTACTTC.

This chain connects TRBV6-5 to TRBJ1-6; D unresolved. The ends were cut back, 0 bases at V and 15 bases at J, with 9 bases in the middle. Germline V gene data show CDR1 as MNHEY and CDR2 as SVGAGI. CDR3 length: 12 residues. The CDR3 region has the DNA TGTGCCAGCAGTTACTCCAGGACCTACCTCCACTTT. It is translated as CASSYSRTYLHF.

This clonotype was recorded at least ten times. The chain uses TRBV7-9 and TRBJ2-2; D is unresolved. There are 10 residues in the CDR3. Germline loops: CDR1 SEHNR, CDR2 FQNEAQ (reference sequence). The DNA for the CDR3 is TGTGCGGCGCGGACCGGGGAGCTGTTTTTT. This codes for CAARTGELFF.

V is TRBV19 and J is TRBJ2-3, with TRBD1 identical over 9 bases. CDR3 size: 17 residues. With 3 bases clipped from V and 11 bases from J, the junction kept 18 bases outside the gene matches. CDR1 is LNHDA, CDR2 SQIVND, per germline (reference sequence). The CDR3 region is CASSIGWGTGPNNEQYF. The DNA of the CDR3 is TGTGCCAGTAGTATCGGGTGGGGGACAGGGCCGAACAATGAGCAGTATTTT.

This clonotype was seen repeatedly, ten times or more. Given a much more abundant clone one base away, this may be a read error. This chain links TRBV20-1 with TRBJ2-2, with D possibly being TRBD2 (5 bases). V was pared by 0 bases and J by 4 bases, with 15 bases between. CDR1 is DFQATT, CDR2 SNEGSKA, per germline (reference sequence). The CDR3 is made up of 16 amino acids. CDR3 DNA sequence: TGCAGTGCTAGAGAGGGTAAAGCGGAGACCACCGGGGAGCTGTTTTTT. Protein product: CSAREGKAETTGELFF.

This clonotype was counted only a few times. A clone one base away is much larger, so this may be a read error. The chain recombines TRBV5-1 with TRBJ2-5; D may correspond to TRBD1 or TRBD2 (6 bases each). Between the trimmed V and J ends, which lost 4 bases and 9 bases, there was a span of 22 bases. Looked up from germline, CDR1 is SGHRS and CDR2 is YFSETQ. The CDR3 loop spans 15 amino acids. The CDR3 DNA is TGCGCCAGCAGCCCCTTGAAGGGGGGTGGGGAGCCCCAGTACTTC. Its protein is CASSPLKGGGEPQYF.

This clonotype appeared many times. In nucleotides, the CDR3 is TGCAGTGCTAAGGCCCGCAGCGGGAGGGTTGGGGAGCAGTACTTC. This gives the protein CSAKARSGRVGEQYF. The rearrangement links TRBV20-1 to TRBJ2-7; TRBD2 matches 10 bases. The CDR3 has 15 amino acids. CDR1 is DFQATT and CDR2 is SNEGSKA in the germline V gene (reference sequence). J was trimmed by 7 bases and V by 4 bases; bases with no gene match: 13.

This clonotype was observed many times. The chain couples TRBV2 to TRBJ1-5, with a weak D call TRBD1 (5 bases). CDR1 and CDR2 from the germline V gene are SNHLY and FYNNEI. Trimming removed 5 bases from V and 0 bases from J, with 11 bases in between. The CDR3 consists of 15 residues. CDR3 in amino acids: CASSLQDVSNQPQHF. Here the CDR3 DNA reads TGTGCCAGCAGTCTACAGGATGTTAGCAATCAGCCCCAGCATTTT. Full variable domain (rest looked up from reference TRBV2 and TRBJ1-5): EPEVTQTPSHQVTQMGQEVILRCVPISNHLYFYWYRQILGQKVEFLVSFYNNEISEKSEIFDDQFSVERPDGSNFTLKIRSTKLEDSAMYFCASSLQDVSNQPQHFGDGTRLSIL.

Many counts were recorded for this clonotype. This chain uses TRBV7-2 with TRBJ2-5, with 8 bases identical to TRBD2. V lost 3 bases to trimming and J lost 2 bases; unmatched junction nucleotides: 5. The CDR3 has 15 amino acids. CDR1 and CDR2 from the germline V gene are SGHTA and FQGNSA. The CDR3 DNA reads as TGTGCCAGCAGCTTGTGGGCGGGAGGTCAAGAGACCCAGTACTTC. Its translation: CASSLWAGGQETQYF.

The chain carries TRBV28 and TRBJ2-2; no reliable D call. CDR1 and CDR2 (germline): MDHEN, SYDVKM. This CDR3 is 12 amino acids long. Trimming stripped 6 bases from V and 4 bases from J, with 6 bases between. The CDR3 sequence: CASRYPTGELFF. For the CDR3, the DNA is TGTGCCAGCAGGTACCCCACCGGGGAGCTGTTTTTT.

Remarks on this clonotype: A read error may be the cause here, since a much bigger clone is one base away. The rearrangement links TRBV5-4 to TRBJ2-5; a possible D gene is TRBD2 (5 bases). The CDR3 is 14 amino acids. The V end was cut by 1 base, the J end by 4 bases, with 11 bases between. Germline assignment: CDR1 SGHNT and CDR2 YYREEE (reference sequence). The CDR3 DNA is TGTGCCAGCAGCTTGCAGGAGGCCGTAGAGACCCAGTACTTC. Its translation: CASSLQEAVETQYF.

The chain is built from TRBV6-2 or TRBV6-3 and TRBJ1-3; 9 bases align to TRBD1. This CDR3 spans 15 amino acids. Germline assignment: CDR1 MNHEY and CDR2 SVGEGT. Germline trimming cut 5 bases from V and 7 bases from J; bases unmatched to any gene: 9. CDR3 amino acids: CASSEGQGIGNTIYF. The CDR3 region has the DNA TGTGCCAGCAGTGAGGGACAGGGAATAGGGAACACCATATATTTT.

The table lists this clonotype with many counts. The chain joins TRBV24-1 to TRBJ1-2; 7 positions match TRBD1. Germline V gene sequence: CDR1 KGHDR, CDR2 SFDVKD. With V trimmed by 12 bases and J by 5 bases, 5 bases remained unmatched. The CDR3 consists of 11 residues. The CDR3 DNA sequence: TGTGCCGACCAGGGGGGTTATGGCTACACCTTC. This gives the protein CADQGGYGYTF.

The gene calls are TRBV6-1 and TRBJ2-7; D may be TRBD1 (6 bases). V lost 8 bases, J lost 4 bases, and 12 bases lay in between. Germline V lookup: CDR1 MNHNS, CDR2 SASEGT. The CDR3 has 12 residues. The chain's CDR3 is CASYIGGYEQYF. The CDR3 DNA sequence: TGTGCCAGCTACATAGGGGGTTACGAGCAGTACTTC.

In its sample, this clonotype was seen many times. The rearrangement uses TRBV10-3 and TRBJ1-1; D is unclear. CDR3 length: 12 amino acids. Germline V gene sequence: CDR1 ENHRY, CDR2 SYGVKD. The V and J ends lost 5 bases and 7 bases respectively, with 11 bases between them. The CDR3 nucleotides read TGTGCCATCAGTCAGGAATCCGATGAAGCTTTCTTT. It is translated as CAISQESDEAFF.

There are many counts of this clonotype. The chain joins TRBV2 to TRBJ2-5; 7 bases match TRBD2. There are 17 residues in the CDR3. V trimming: 6 bases; J trimming: 3 bases; junction bases outside the gene matches: 16. Germline lookup yields CDR1 SNHLY and CDR2 FYNNEI. The CDR3 coding sequence is TGTGCCAGCAGGGTCGATGGCGGGAGACGTCCCAAAGAGACCCAGTACTTC. This codes for CASRVDGGRRPKETQYF.

This clonotype was seen only once. One end of the junction is discordant with germline, which a read error may explain. This chain joins TRBV28 and TRBJ2-2, with D perhaps assigned TRBD1 or TRBD2 (5 bases each). Germline CDR1 is MDHEN and CDR2 is SYDVKM. The CDR3 consists of 16 residues. The CDR3 coding sequence is TGTGCCAGCAGTTCTTTAGGATCCGTGGACACCGGGGAGCTGGTTTTT. This gives the protein CASSSLGSVDTGELVF.

Of note for this clonotype: Relative to the germline gene, one junction end is altered; a read error may explain this. The chain combines TRBV20-1 with TRBJ1-2; TRBD1 aligns across 8 bases. Germline V gene sequence: CDR1 DFQATT, CDR2 SNEGSKA (reference sequence). The CDR3 is made up of 14 amino acids. The CDR3 region is CSAREEDREFGYTF. Here the CDR3 DNA reads TGCAGTGCTAGAGAGGAGGACAGGGAATTCGGCTATACCTTC.

The table lists this clonotype with many counts. The V gene is TRBV7-2, the J gene TRBJ2-3, with D unresolved. CDR1 SGHTA and CDR2 FQGNSA come from the germline V gene. The length of the CDR3 is 11 residues. Trimming left V 5 bases short and J 5 bases short, with 5 bases between. The CDR3 here is CASSPRDTQYF. The CDR3 DNA reads as TGTGCCAGCAGCCCCCGAGATACGCAGTATTTT.

This chain links TRBV6-2 or TRBV6-3 with TRBJ2-2; D is uncertain. The germline V gene has CDR1 MNHEY and CDR2 SVGEGT. V was trimmed by 5 bases and J by 6 bases, leaving 10 bases between them. This CDR3 is 13 amino acids long. CDR3 coding DNA: TGTGCCAGCAGTCCTAGTATGTCCGGGGAGCTGTTTTTT. Protein sequence: CASSPSMSGELFF.

This clonotype has just a few counts. The rearrangement links TRBV20-1 to TRBJ1-5; tentative D call: TRBD1 (5 bases). The CDR3 length is 21 residues. The V gene lost 0 bases and the J gene lost 7 bases, with 34 bases spanning the gap. CDR1 is DFQATT, CDR2 SNEGSKA, per germline (reference sequence). In DNA, the CDR3 is TGCAGTGCTAGAGATTGGGGGGGGAGAGGCGTTTCGGTCCCGTCTGGACAGCCCCAGCATTTT. This codes for CSARDWGGRGVSVPSGQPQHF.

This clonotype occurred many times. Sequence at one end of the junction differs from germline and may be a read error. The CDR3 DNA reads TGTGCCAGCAGTCACTCTGGTGCGAACACCGGGGAGCTGTTTTTT. Translating gives CASSHSGANTGELFF. The genes are TRBV6-6 and TRBJ2-2, with no clear D. The CDR3 extends over 15 amino acids. Germline CDR1 reads MNHNY; CDR2 reads SVGAGI (reference sequence).